One T cell receptor beta chain is described in this entry. Its specificity is not known. The authors carried out high-throughput sequencing of TCR beta. They applied it to CD8+ and CD4+ T cells obtained from blood. Negative isolation yielded the CD8+ and CD4+ T cells, while FACS enriched the TEMRA cells. The data were taken from a study of CD8 T cells in Susac syndrome. With random hexamers, roughly 0.5 to 1 ug RNA was reverse transcribed. An immunoSEQ multiplex PCR generated amplified TCR beta CDR3 products spanning 54 Vbeta and 13 Jbeta. MiXCR, run by TCRdb on the immunoSEQ multiplex PCR reads, gives a single entry per CDR3 protein. Of some 99,000 distinct CDR3 sequences listed, over 90% are singletons. Overall study findings and caveats: The study's TCR sequencing and HLA analysis covered a relatively small number of individuals, and the study acknowledged this.

This CDR3 comprises 14 residues. V was cut by 3 bases and J by 0 bases, with 8 bases left in between. The clonotype originates from a human donor with Susac syndrome. What was sequenced was CD4+ T cells from PBMCs. This rearrangement joins TRBV12-3 or TRBV12-4 to TRBJ1-2; no firm D call. CDR3 residues: CASSFLDPNYGYTF. The CDR3, as DNA: TGTGCCAGCAGTTTCCTTGATCCTAACTATGGCTACACCTTC.